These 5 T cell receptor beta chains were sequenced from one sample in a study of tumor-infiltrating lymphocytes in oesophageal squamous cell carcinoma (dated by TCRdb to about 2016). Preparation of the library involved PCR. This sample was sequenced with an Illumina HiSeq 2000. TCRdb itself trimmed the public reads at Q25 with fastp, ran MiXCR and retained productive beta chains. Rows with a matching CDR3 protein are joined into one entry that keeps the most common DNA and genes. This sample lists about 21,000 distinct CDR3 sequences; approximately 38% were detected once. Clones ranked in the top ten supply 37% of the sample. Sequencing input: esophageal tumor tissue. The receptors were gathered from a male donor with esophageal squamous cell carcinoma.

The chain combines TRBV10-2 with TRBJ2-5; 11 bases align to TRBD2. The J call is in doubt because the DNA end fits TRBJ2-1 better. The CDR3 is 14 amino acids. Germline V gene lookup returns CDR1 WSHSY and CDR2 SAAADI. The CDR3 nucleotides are TGCGCCAGCAGTGAGACTAGCGGGAGTGTAGAGCAGTTCTTC. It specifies CASSETSGSVEQFF.

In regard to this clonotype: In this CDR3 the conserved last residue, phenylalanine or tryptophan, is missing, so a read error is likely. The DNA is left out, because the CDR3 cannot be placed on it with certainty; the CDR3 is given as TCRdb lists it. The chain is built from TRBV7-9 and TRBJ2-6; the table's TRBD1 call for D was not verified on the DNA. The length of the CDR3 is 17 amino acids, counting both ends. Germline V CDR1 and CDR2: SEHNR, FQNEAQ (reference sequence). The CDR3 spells CASSIAYGKFNEQYFGA.

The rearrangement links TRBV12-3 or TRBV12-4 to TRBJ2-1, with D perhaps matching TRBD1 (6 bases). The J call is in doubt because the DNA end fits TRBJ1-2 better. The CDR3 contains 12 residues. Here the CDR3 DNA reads TGTGCCAGCAGTCTGACAGGATATGGCTACACCTTC. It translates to CASSLTGYGYTF.

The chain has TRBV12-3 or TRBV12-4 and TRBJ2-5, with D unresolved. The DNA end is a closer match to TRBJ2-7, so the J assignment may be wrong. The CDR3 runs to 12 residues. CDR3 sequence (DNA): TGTGCCAGCAGTTTATCTTCGCTCGAGCAGTACTTC. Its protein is CASSLSSLEQYF.

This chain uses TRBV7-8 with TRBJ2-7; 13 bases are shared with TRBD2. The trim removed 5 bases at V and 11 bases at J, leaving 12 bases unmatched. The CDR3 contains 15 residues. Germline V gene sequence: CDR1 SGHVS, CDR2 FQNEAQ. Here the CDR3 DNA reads TGTGCCAGCAGCCCAACTAGCGGGAGGGCCGACCAGGAGTACTTC. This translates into CASSPTSGRADQEYF.